The 9 T cell receptor beta chains in this list originate from one sample, sequenced in a study of blood T cell repertoires in COVID-19. Profiled with immunoSEQ multiplex PCR; TCRdb holds only in-frame clones, not every one. The repertoire consists of roughly 380,000 clones, with approximately 89% occurring once and the leading ten covering roughly 3.9%. Input material: peripheral blood. The receptors shown here come from a woman in her sixties with COVID-19, enrolled during active disease.

The V gene is TRBV18, the J gene TRBJ2-3, with D uncertain. The CDR3 covers 14 residues. Trimming took off 3 bases at V and 1 base at J, with 8 bases between the two ends. Germline CDR1 is KGHSH and CDR2 is LQKENI. CDR3 protein: CASSPTTGTDTQYF. CDR3 nucleotide sequence: TGTGCCAGCTCACCCACTACGGGCACAGATACGCAGTATTTT.

The V call is TRBV6-1, the J call TRBJ2-7; a possible D gene is TRBD2 (6 bases). Germline V lookup: CDR1 MNHNS, CDR2 SASEGT. V was trimmed by 1 base and J by 7 bases, leaving 14 bases between them. There are 14 residues in the CDR3. The CDR3 loop reads CASSEDRWGREQYF. The CDR3 DNA sequence: TGTGCCAGCAGTGAAGATAGGTGGGGGAGGGAGCAGTACTTC.

The chain links TRBV6-2 or TRBV6-3 to TRBJ2-4; maybe TRBD1 (6 bases). This CDR3 is built from 16 residues. V was clipped by 5 bases and J by 9 bases, with 23 bases between them. From germline, CDR1 is MNHEY and CDR2 SVGEGT. For the CDR3, the DNA is TGTGCCAGCAGTCTCCTAGGCATCAGGGGTATGGGCATTCAGTACTTC. It specifies CASSLLGIRGMGIQYF.

The J gene is TRBJ2-7, the V gene TRBV7-3; tentatively, D is TRBD1 (6 bases). Between the trimmed V and J ends, which lost 5 bases and 5 bases, there was a span of 10 bases. CDR1 is SGHTA and CDR2 is FQGTGA in the germline V gene. The CDR3 is made up of 12 amino acids. CDR3 bases: TGTGCCAGCAGCCAACAGGGTAACGAGCAGTACTTC. It codes for CASSQQGNEQYF.

This chain uses TRBV4-1 with TRBJ1-1; D gene ambiguous. Germline V gene sequence: CDR1 MGHRA, CDR2 YSYEKL. Trimming removed 0 bases from V and 10 bases from J, with 9 bases in between. This CDR3 is 12 amino acids long. CDR3 nucleotides: TGCGCCAGCAGCCAAGACCTAAAGCGAGCTTTCTTT. Its translation: CASSQDLKRAFF.

This clone was seen more than once but under ten times. CDR3 amino acids: CASSTGQVPGYGYTF. DNA of the CDR3: TGTGCCAGCAGCACCGGACAGGTACCTGGCTATGGCTACACCTTC. The V and J genes are TRBV7-9 and TRBJ1-2; 7 nucleotides line up with TRBD1. The CDR3 length is 15 residues. After removal of 5 bases from V and 4 bases from J, the junction contained 10 bases not matched to a gene. Per the germline V gene, CDR1 is SEHNR and CDR2 is FQNEAQ (reference sequence).

The V call is TRBV2, the J call TRBJ1-1; D is ambiguous. The V and J ends lost 7 bases and 7 bases respectively, with 16 bases between them. This CDR3 is 13 amino acids long. The V gene's germline CDR1 is SNHLY and CDR2 FYNNEI. CDR3: CASKEDRNDEAFF. The DNA of the CDR3 is TGTGCCAGCAAGGAGGACCGAAACGATGAAGCTTTCTTT.

This chain uses TRBV5-1 with TRBJ1-4; D gene unclear. Germline V gene lookup returns CDR1 SGHRS and CDR2 YFSETQ. The CDR3 sequence is 15 residues long. Trimming shortened V by 1 base and J by 0 bases, and 7 bases separated the two germline ends. In nucleotides, the CDR3 is TGCGCCAGCAGCTTGTCGGGGACAACTAATGAAAAACTGTTTTTT. It encodes CASSLSGTTNEKLFF. Drawing the rest from reference TRBV5-1 and TRBJ1-4, the complete variable domain is KAGVTQTPRYLIKTRGQQVTLSCSPISGHRSVSWYQQTPGQGLQFLFEYFSETQRNKGNFPGRFSGRQFSNSRSEMNVSTLELGDSALYLCASSLSGTTNEKLFFGSGTQLSVL.

V usage is TRBV9 and J usage is TRBJ1-6; 7 bases align to TRBD1. The CDR3 spans 16 residues. With V trimmed by 4 bases and J by 0 bases, 4 bases remained unmatched. Germline V gene lookup returns CDR1 SGDLS and CDR2 YYNGEE. This CDR3 is CASSRQGSSYNSPLHF. CDR3 coding DNA: TGTGCCAGCAGCCGACAGGGAAGCTCCTATAATTCACCCCTCCACTTT.